The 10 T cell receptor beta chains presented below share a single source sample, sequenced in a study of CD8+CD57+ T cells in acquired aplastic anemia. Those patients picked for sequencing had displayed CD8+CD57+ cell expansion on flow cytometry. For CDR3 and TCR beta VDJ profiling, genomic DNA was the template used. TCRdb re-analysed the reads in MiXCR, keeping a single row per CDR3 protein. The sample holds more than 150,000 distinct CDR3 sequences, around half seen once. Material for sequencing was sorted CD4+, CD8+, or CD8+CD57+ T cells (not recorded which) from PBMCs. Every receptor here comes from a human donor with aplastic anemia.

This clonotype was recorded at least ten times. The V and J genes are TRBV7-8 and TRBJ1-2, with D possibly TRBD1 on 5 matching bases. Germline CDR1 is SGHVS and CDR2 is FQNEAQ. This CDR3 is built from 18 residues. V was cut by 5 bases and J by 2 bases, with 24 bases left in between. The chain's CDR3 is CASSIIRRTGEGNYGYTF. The CDR3 region has the DNA TGTGCCAGCAGCATTATTCGGAGAACGGGTGAGGGGAACTATGGCTACACCTTC.

This clonotype was detected only a few times. V and J are TRBV7-9 and TRBJ1-2; weak D call: TRBD1 (6 bases). Trimming removed 5 bases at V and 7 bases at J, with 14 bases between. Germline CDR1 SEHNR, CDR2 FQNEAQ (reference sequence). This CDR3 contains 13 residues. CDR3 DNA sequence: TGTGCCAGCAGCCCTGGAGGGGGTCCTGGCTACACCTTC. It yields the protein CASSPGGGPGYTF.

This clonotype was seen only a few times. The chain has TRBV2 and TRBJ2-2; 12 nucleotides match TRBD1. This CDR3 is built from 17 residues. The V gene end was trimmed by 6 bases and the J gene end by 7 bases; junction bases not matched to a gene: 12. CDR1 SNHLY and CDR2 FYNNEI come from the germline V gene. The CDR3, as DNA: TGTGCCAGCAGACGACCCGGGACAGGGGGCTATAACGGGGAGCTGTTTTTT. Its translation is CASRRPGTGGYNGELFF.

The rearrangement joins TRBV10-1 to TRBJ1-1, with D unclear. V was cut by 3 bases and J by 7 bases, with 12 bases left in between. The germline CDR1 and CDR2 sequences are WNHNN and SYGVQD (reference sequence). The CDR3 sequence is 13 residues long. The CDR3 reads CASSEAAAGEAFF. Here the CDR3 DNA reads TGCGCCAGCAGTGAAGCGGCGGCGGGTGAAGCTTTCTTT.

This clonotype was seen only a few times. The chain employs TRBV6-2 or TRBV6-3 and TRBJ2-6; possible D gene TRBD2, 7 bases. The CDR3 runs to 16 residues. V was clipped by 6 bases and J by 2 bases, with 14 bases between them. Germline V lookup: CDR1 MNHEY, CDR2 SVGEGT. CDR3 in amino acids: CASSRGGGAGANVLTF. CDR3 nucleotide sequence: TGTGCCAGCAGCCGAGGAGGGGGGGCTGGGGCCAACGTCCTGACTTTC.

In its sample, this clonotype was seen many times. The chain employs TRBV9 and TRBJ2-2, with no clear D. Germline loops: CDR1 SGDLS, CDR2 YYNGEE. The V and J ends lost 3 bases and 7 bases respectively, with 13 bases between them. This CDR3 spans 14 amino acids. CDR3 bases: TGTGCCAGCAGCGAATCGGTCATACTCGGGGAGCTGTTTTTT. It is translated as CASSESVILGELFF.

The J gene is TRBJ1-5, the V gene TRBV24-1, with TRBD1 as a possible D gene (5 bases). The germline V gene has CDR1 KGHDR and CDR2 SFDVKD. V was pared by 7 bases and J by 2 bases, with 17 bases between. The CDR3 sequence is 16 residues long. CDR3 nucleotide sequence: TGTGCCACCAGCTCAGATGTGGGGGAACGCAATCAGCCCCAGCATTTT. Amino acid sequence: CATSSDVGERNQPQHF.

Only a few counts were recorded for this clonotype. This chain connects TRBV24-1 to TRBJ1-2, with D uncertain. Trimming stripped 3 bases from V and 6 bases from J, with 4 bases between. This CDR3 has 11 amino acids. Germline CDR1 is KGHDR and CDR2 is SFDVKD. CDR3 DNA sequence: TGTGCCACCAGTGATCAAAATGGCTACACCTTC. Amino acids: CATSDQNGYTF.

The chain combines TRBV19 with TRBJ1-2, with D unresolved. This CDR3 comprises 15 residues. Germline CDR1 reads LNHDA; CDR2 reads SQIVND (reference sequence). V was shortened by 5 bases and J by 5 bases, with 18 bases between the two germline ends. The DNA of the CDR3 is TGTGCCAGTAGTGCCCCCGAAGCCGGCTTATATGGCTACACCTTC. Protein: CASSAPEAGLYGYTF.

This clonotype was counted many times. The J gene is TRBJ1-6, the V gene TRBV6-1; no firm D call. Germline CDR1 is MNHNS and CDR2 is SASEGT. The length of the CDR3 is 13 residues. Trimming took 10 bases from V and 8 from J, leaving 15 bases between them. The CDR3 bases are TGTGCCACCTGGGGAAGGACCTATTCACCCCTCCACTTT. The encoded protein is CATWGRTYSPLHF.